A single sample gave rise to the 28 T cell receptor beta chains below, sequenced in a study of neurological immune-mediated disorders. Documented time point: longitudinal time-point 3. TCRdb re-called the 5' RACE reads through MiXCR, storing one row per CDR3 protein. The table lists approximately 80,000 distinct CDR3 sequences, about 4.5% of them singletons. Sequencing was performed on PBMCs. The receptor source for this set is a woman in her fifties or sixties with multiple sclerosis.

This clonotype was counted ten times or more. The V gene is TRBV18, the J gene TRBJ1-4; tentatively, D is TRBD1 (6 bases). V dropped 5 bases and J dropped 5 bases, with 15 bases sitting between them. There are 15 residues in the CDR3. From germline, CDR1 is KGHSH and CDR2 LQKENI. The CDR3 loop reads CASSAQGGGNEKLFF. Written as DNA, the CDR3 is TGTGCCAGCTCAGCCCAGGGAGGGGGAAATGAAAAACTGTTTTTT.

This clonotype occurred many times. This rearrangement joins TRBV5-1 to TRBJ2-1; 8 nucleotides agree with TRBD2. CDR1 SGHRS and CDR2 YFSETQ come from the germline V gene. With V trimmed by 0 bases and J by 0 bases, 8 bases remained unmatched. The CDR3 is 18 residues long. The CDR3 nucleotides read TGCGCCAGCAGCTTGGCCGGGAGGGGCAGGGGCTCCTACAATGAGCAGTTCTTC. Translating gives CASSLAGRGRGSYNEQFF.

At least ten counts were recorded for this clonotype. V gene TRBV7-8 combines with J gene TRBJ2-7; TRBD1 matches at 8 bases. Looked up from germline, CDR1 is SGHVS and CDR2 is FQNEAQ. V lost 1 base, J lost 2 bases, and 7 bases stayed unmatched. The CDR3 contains 16 residues. This CDR3 is CASSLGGQVPTYEQYF. The CDR3, as DNA: TGTGCCAGCAGCTTAGGGGGACAGGTGCCCACCTACGAGCAGTACTTC.

This clonotype has a single count. The junction departs from germline at one end; a sequencing error may be responsible. CDR3: CSSPAGDTQYF. The CDR3 region has the DNA TGTTCCAGCCCTGCAGGAGATACGCAGTATTTT. V gene TRBV6-6 combines with J gene TRBJ2-3; no clear D. The CDR3 loop spans 11 amino acids. Germline loops: CDR1 MNHNY, CDR2 SVGAGI (reference sequence).

This clonotype was observed at least ten times. The chain combines TRBV25-1 with TRBJ2-7; 9 bases agree with TRBD1. The CDR3 is made up of 15 amino acids. V was clipped by 2 bases and J by 5 bases; unmatched bases: 7. Per germline, CDR1 MGHDK and CDR2 SYGVNS. The CDR3 bases are TGTGCCAGCAGTGAAACGGGGACAGGGTCCAACGAGCAGTACTTC. It encodes CASSETGTGSNEQYF.

This clonotype showed up many times. The chain has TRBV28 and TRBJ2-5; 13 nucleotides match TRBD2. Per germline, CDR1 MDHEN and CDR2 SYDVKM. With V trimmed by 5 bases and J by 2 bases, 8 bases remained unmatched. The CDR3 consists of 17 residues. The CDR3 nucleotides are TGTGCCAGCAGTACACTACTAGCGGGGGGGCGGCAAGAGACCCAGTACTTC. Amino acids: CASSTLLAGGRQETQYF. Full variable domain (remainder filled in from reference TRBV28 and TRBJ2-5): DVKVTQSSRYLVKRTGEKVFLECVQDMDHENMFWYRQDPGLGLRLIYFSYDVKMKEKGDIPEGYSVSREKKERFSLILESASTNQTSMYLCASSTLLAGGRQETQYFGPGTRLLVL.

This clonotype appeared many times. V and J are TRBV29-1 and TRBJ2-7; perhaps TRBD1 as D (9 bases). Trimming took 7 bases from V and 3 from J, leaving 19 bases between them. This CDR3 is built from 14 residues. The V gene's germline CDR1 is SQVTM and CDR2 ANQGSEA. CDR3 loop: CSGDSGTGCYEQYF. The CDR3 nucleotides read TGCAGCGGTGATAGCGGGACAGGGTGCTACGAGCAGTACTTC.

This clonotype was detected ten times or more. The V gene is TRBV28, the J gene TRBJ2-2; D is unclear. The CDR3 has 13 residues. V lost 3 bases to trimming and J lost 5 bases, with 7 bases between them. Germline V CDR1 and CDR2: MDHEN, SYDVKM. The CDR3 nucleotides read TGTGCCAGCAGTTTCTACTCGACCGGGGAGCTGTTTTTT. Translating gives CASSFYSTGELFF.

This clonotype was recorded many times. The chain joins TRBV7-6 to TRBJ2-3, with TRBD1 identical over 8 bases. V gave up 4 bases and J gave up 4 bases; unmatched junction bases: 7. From germline, CDR1 is SGHVS and CDR2 FNYEAQ. This CDR3 spans 15 amino acids. As DNA, the CDR3 is TGTGCCAGCAGCTCTACAGGGGGAAGGGCAGATACGCAGTATTTT. It codes for CASSSTGGRADTQYF.

This clonotype has at least ten counts. The chain combines TRBV5-1 with TRBJ2-1; TRBD2 is a possible D gene (5 bases). The V end was cut by 0 bases, the J end by 10 bases, with 8 bases between. This CDR3 region has 12 residues. Looked up from germline, CDR1 is SGHRS and CDR2 is YFSETQ. The CDR3 DNA sequence: TGCGCCAGCAGCTTGGGCGCTAGCGAGCAGTTCTTC. This encodes CASSLGASEQFF.

With regard to this clonotype: With a much larger clone just one base away, this may be a read error. The chain has TRBV28 and TRBJ1-2; 11 bases are a match to TRBD1. The CDR3 runs to 16 residues. From germline, CDR1 is MDHEN and CDR2 SYDVKM. The CDR3 spells CANSSGTGGPSSGYTF. CDR3 nucleotides: TGTGCCAACAGTTCCGGGACAGGGGGTCCGTCTTCTGGCTACACCTTC.

This clonotype was picked up many times. The chain links TRBV9 to TRBJ2-3, with D possibly being TRBD2 (5 bases). Germline V lookup: CDR1 SGDLS, CDR2 YYNGEE. The CDR3 is 13 amino acids. V lost 0 bases to trimming and J lost 3 bases, with 5 bases between them. This CDR3 is CASSVAGTDTQYF. CDR3 coding DNA: TGTGCCAGCAGCGTAGCGGGGACAGATACGCAGTATTTT.

This clonotype has ten or more counts. The genes are TRBV12-3 or TRBV12-4 and TRBJ2-1; D gene uncertain. V was cut by 5 bases and J by 5 bases, with 10 bases left in between. CDR3 length: 13 residues. The CDR3 DNA sequence: TGTGCCAGCAGTAAGGCCACCAACAATGAGCAGTTCTTC. This translates into CASSKATNNEQFF.

The table lists this clonotype with many counts. The chain carries TRBV7-9 and TRBJ2-7, with 9 positions matching TRBD1. V shed 1 base and J 5 bases; nucleotides not matched to a gene: 9. The CDR3 is made up of 16 amino acids. Germline CDR1 is SEHNR and CDR2 is FQNEAQ (reference sequence). The CDR3 spells CASSLGAGQGIDEQYF. DNA of the CDR3: TGTGCCAGCAGCTTAGGCGCGGGACAGGGAATTGACGAGCAGTACTTC. Using reference TRBV7-9 and TRBJ2-7 for the parts outside the CDR3, the full variable domain is DTGVSQNPRHKITKRGQNVTFRCDPISEHNRLYWYRQTLGQGPEFLTYFQNEAQLEKSRLLSDRFSAERPKGSFSTLEIQRTEQGDSAMYLCASSLGAGQGIDEQYFGPGTRLTVT.

This clonotype was counted ten times or more. V is TRBV5-1 and J is TRBJ2-7; 7 nucleotides align to TRBD2. The trim removed 0 bases at V and 0 bases at J, leaving 6 bases unmatched. There are 16 residues in the CDR3. In germline, CDR1 is SGHRS, CDR2 YFSETQ. CDR3 coding DNA: TGCGCCAGCAGCTTGGATCTGCGGGGGAGCTCCTACGAGCAGTACTTC. Encoded protein: CASSLDLRGSSYEQYF. Filled out from reference TRBV5-1 and TRBJ2-7, the complete variable domain reads KAGVTQTPRYLIKTRGQQVTLSCSPISGHRSVSWYQQTPGQGLQFLFEYFSETQRNKGNFPGRFSGRQFSNSRSEMNVSTLELGDSALYLCASSLDLRGSSYEQYFGPGTRLTVT.

This clonotype was observed at least ten times. CDR3 region: CASSYIVGGASGYTF. Here the CDR3 DNA reads TGTGCCAGCAGTTACATCGTTGGGGGGGCCAGTGGCTACACCTTC. The chain carries TRBV6-5 and TRBJ1-2, with D possibly being TRBD1 (6 bases). V lost 2 bases and J 7 bases, leaving 17 bases between the germline ends. This CDR3 contains 15 residues. Germline V gene data show CDR1 as MNHEY and CDR2 as SVGAGI.

This clonotype showed up many times. The DNA of the CDR3 is TGCAGTGCTAGGCCAGGGAGTATACGCACAGATACGCAGTATTTT. This codes for CSARPGSIRTDTQYF. The chain combines TRBV20-1 with TRBJ2-3; D may be TRBD1 or TRBD2 (5 bases each). Per germline, CDR1 DFQATT and CDR2 SNEGSKA (reference sequence). This CDR3 spans 15 amino acids. The V end lost 3 bases, the J end lost 1 base, and 14 bases lay between the germline ends.

This clonotype was recorded at least ten times. This chain links TRBV5-1 with TRBJ2-3; 8 bases fit TRBD1. V was pared by 4 bases and J by 5 bases, with 9 bases of the junction left unmatched. The CDR3 consists of 15 residues. CDR1 and CDR2 from the germline V gene are SGHRS and YFSETQ. The CDR3 bases are TGCGCCAGCAGCCTAGCCCAGGGGGCGGGAGATACGCAGTATTTT. This encodes CASSLAQGAGDTQYF.

This clonotype was seen ten or more times. V is TRBV20-1 and J is TRBJ2-3, with a possible D match to TRBD2 (5 bases). The V and J ends lost 6 bases and 0 bases respectively, with 16 bases between them. In germline, CDR1 is DFQATT, CDR2 SNEGSKA (reference sequence). The CDR3 is 15 amino acids. The CDR3 nucleotides read TGCAGTGCCGACACGGGGAGTAGGAGCACAGATACGCAGTATTTT. Protein: CSADTGSRSTDTQYF.

In this sample, this clonotype turned up many times. The chain employs TRBV27 and TRBJ1-4, with 7 bases lining up with TRBD1. Germline trimming cut 2 bases from V and 7 bases from J; bases unmatched to any gene: 4. The germline V gene has CDR1 MNHEY and CDR2 SMNVEV (reference sequence). The CDR3 is 14 amino acids. CDR3 coding DNA: TGTGCCAGCAGTTTAGACAGGGTCAGTGAAAAACTGTTTTTT. Translating gives CASSLDRVSEKLFF.

This clonotype was found many times. The chain joins TRBV2 to TRBJ1-3; D is undetermined. CDR1 is SNHLY and CDR2 is FYNNEI in the germline V gene. Trimming pared 7 bases from V and 5 bases from J, leaving 9 bases between. The CDR3 has 12 amino acids. The CDR3 sequence is CASNDGRNTIYF. The CDR3 DNA reads as TGTGCCAGCAACGACGGCCGAAACACCATATATTTT.

In this sample, this clonotype turned up many times. V is TRBV6-5 and J is TRBJ2-3; D ambiguous. Germline V gives CDR1 MNHEY, CDR2 SVGAGI. The ends were cut back, 5 bases at V and 3 bases at J, with 6 bases in the middle. The CDR3 is 12 amino acids. For the CDR3, the DNA is TGTGCCAGCAGTCCCCATACAGATACGCAGTATTTT. This gives the protein CASSPHTDTQYF.

The V call is TRBV29-1, the J call TRBJ1-4; 8 nucleotides align to TRBD1. The V gene's germline CDR1 is SQVTM and CDR2 ANQGSEA. Trimming cost V 7 bases and J 3 bases; bases outside gene matches: 4. The length of the CDR3 is 13 residues. CDR3 residues: CSGAGGPNEKLFF. CDR3 sequence (DNA): TGCAGCGGCGCAGGGGGCCCTAATGAAAAACTGTTTTTT. Full variable domain (rest looked up from reference TRBV29-1 and TRBJ1-4): SAVISQKPSRDICQRGTSLTIQCQVDSQVTMMFWYRQQPGQSLTLIATANQGSEATYESGFVIDKFPISRPNLTFSTLTVSNMSPEDSSIYLCSGAGGPNEKLFFGSGTQLSVL.

This clonotype was seen many times. J is TRBJ1-4 and V is TRBV5-1; 7 bases are a match to TRBD1. Germline CDR1 SGHRS, CDR2 YFSETQ. The CDR3 is 13 amino acids. The V and J ends lost 3 bases and 8 bases, in that order; junction bases with no gene match: 4. CDR3 sequence reads: CASSWQGGEKLFF. CDR3 DNA sequence: TGCGCCAGCAGCTGGCAGGGGGGAGAAAAACTGTTTTTT.

This clonotype was detected many times. The rearrangement links TRBV5-1 to TRBJ2-5; 10 positions agree with TRBD2. The CDR3 is 16 residues long. V shed 0 bases, J shed 5 bases, and the junction held 7 bases outside the gene matches. The germline V gene has CDR1 SGHRS and CDR2 YFSETQ. CDR3 in amino acids: CASSLEAAGGRETQYF. DNA for the CDR3: TGCGCCAGCAGCTTGGAGGCAGCGGGGGGGCGTGAGACCCAGTACTTC.

Many counts were recorded for this clonotype. This chain connects TRBV6-5 to TRBJ2-1; 8 bases are a match to TRBD2. Per germline, CDR1 MNHEY and CDR2 SVGAGI. J gave up 7 bases and V 0 bases, and 5 bases lay outside the gene matches. The CDR3 is 15 amino acids. CDR3 protein: CASSYSPPGGNEQFF. Written as DNA, the CDR3 is TGTGCCAGCAGTTACTCACCCCCGGGGGGGAATGAGCAGTTCTTC.

This clonotype showed up many times. The CDR3 DNA reads TGTGCCAGCAAGGATAGCGGGGGAACCGGTACCGGGGAGCTGTTTTTT. Its translation: CASKDSGGTGTGELFF. The genes are TRBV6-4 and TRBJ2-2, with TRBD2 matching 9 bases. In germline, CDR1 is MRHNA, CDR2 SNTAGT. This CDR3 region has 16 residues. V gave up 7 bases and J gave up 5 bases; unmatched junction bases: 11.

This clonotype was detected a few times. J is TRBJ1-2 and V is TRBV6-1; tentative D call: TRBD1 (5 bases). This CDR3 comprises 13 residues. V was pared by 6 bases and J by 2 bases, with 10 bases between. The V gene's germline CDR1 is MNHNS and CDR2 SASEGT. As DNA, the CDR3 is TGTGCCAGCAGCTTGCCAGGGAACTATGGCTACACCTTC. Amino acids: CASSLPGNYGYTF.